What follows is one TCR beta chain and its context. The sample holds a few counts of this clonotype. Its antigen target is currently unknown. A read error may be the cause here, since a much bigger clone is one base away. What the treatment or condition label conveys for this sample: live attenuated yellow fever vaccine strain. Two biological replicates of bulk PBMCs were collected at each blood-draw timepoint. PBMCs were isolated from peripheral blood using a standard Ficoll-Paque protocol. RNA was extracted with TriZol from bulk PBMCs, CD4 and CD8 fractions, and dextramer-positive and dextramer-negative fractions. TCR cDNA was made using 5'RACE template switching, a step that added a universal primer site and unique molecular identifiers. cDNA synthesis was primed from both the TCR alpha and TCR beta constant segments. Libraries were amplified in two PCR steps, with sample barcodes and sequencing adapters added in the second step. Libraries were sequenced on Illumina HiSeq 2500 (2x100 bp) or NovaSeq (2x150 bp). Under the source paper's analysis protocol: MIGEC was used to demultiplex reads and collapse the reads into UMI consensus sequences, and MiXCR was used for V(D)J alignment. Vaccine-responding clonotypes were identified with edgeR using replicate PBMC samples, with FDR below 0.01 and a log2 fold change above 5 up to day 15 being required. Bulk clonotypes were assigned CD4 or CD8 identity according to which sequenced CD4 or CD8 repertoire held them at higher abundance. TCRdb handled the public reads itself, with Q25 trimming in fastp and clone calling in MiXCR, and kept productive beta chains. For every CDR3 protein sequence, its rows merge into one entry that carries the most common genes and DNA. TCRdb's processing, not the study's, gives the V and J calls here. In this sample the table shows hundreds of thousands of distinct CDR3 sequences, 10% to 15% of which occur a single time. 14% to 15% of the sample comes from the top ten.

Inclusive of the bounding cysteine and phenylalanine, the CDR3 is 14 residues long. Only the CDR3 part of the read is kept: 42 bases, read in frame from the first base. From the germline V gene, CDR1 is LGHNA and CDR2 is YNFKEQ. V sheds 0 bases and J sheds 3 bases, leaving 7 bases between their ends. This entry comes from a study of T cells after yellow fever vaccination (dated by TCRdb to the late 2010s). At the level of the whole study: Libraries from fractions with low cell numbers were prepared with the SMART-Seq v4 Ultra Low Input RNA kit. To follow T-cell clones before and after primary and booster YFV17D yellow fever vaccination, bulk TCR alpha and beta repertoires were sequenced over time. Two healthy male donors, one aged 18 to 30 and one aged 30 to 40 years, made up the cohort. Bulk PBMC replicates and cell subsets were isolated from blood drawn at multiple timepoints before and after both primary and secondary immunization.

Broad study findings and their caveats: After the booster, most clones that had expanded after primary vaccination were detected again (over 95% of CD4 and more than 80% of CD8), suggesting broad maintenance of memory. Computational filtering was needed because FACS-sorted repertoires could contain abundant contaminating clonotypes from the bulk population. Compared with the primary T-cell response, the secondary T-cell response was faster but weaker, reaching its peak on day 5 rather than on day 15. A small fraction of clonotypes showed up in both the CD4 and CD8 compartments, probably as a result of convergent recombination. Because the study included only a couple of donors, the extent to which the findings can be generalized is limited.

The chain is made from TRBV4-2 and TRBJ2-3; matching of 5 bases hints at TRBD2 as the D gene. This specimen consisted of PBMCs, obtained on the day of the yellow fever booster vaccination. This TCR derives from a man aged 25-45 years who received the YFV17D yellow fever vaccine. CDR3 region: CASSQEAGTDTQYF. The DNA sequence reads TGTGCCAGCAGCCAAGAGGCGGGTACAGATACGCAGTATTTT.